Listed below are T cell receptor beta chains from one sample, sequenced in a study of T cell repertoires in cytomegalovirus infection. Their recognized antigens are unknown. TCRdb called the reads again in MiXCR, with one record for every CDR3 protein. The sample contains hundreds of thousands of distinct CDR3 sequences, more than 25% of which appear only once. The sample consisted of cultured CD8+ T cells from PBMCs, taken from culture after CMV antigen stimulation. The source of these receptors is a human donor in good health (CMV status not recorded). Some clones in this sample may be carry-over from other donors' samples. The CDR3 runs from the conserved cysteine through the conserved F or W. The order of the fields is CDR3 DNA, CDR3 protein, D gene, J gene, clone size, V gene. The D gene is left open where the match is weak. Clone size is given for some rows only: seen once, a few or many times, or a class if the clone is expanded.

CDR3 DNA: TGTGCCAGCAGCTTCGGGCTAGTCAACGAGCAGTTCTTC
CDR3 protein: CASSFGLVNEQFF
D gene: -
J gene: TRBJ2-1
clone size: many
V gene: TRBV7-3

CDR3 DNA: TGTGCCAGCAGCGCTCCGGGACAGGGGACTACTGGAAACACCATATATTTT
CDR3 protein: CASSAPGQGTTGNTIYF
D gene: TRBD1
J gene: TRBJ1-3
clone size: -
V gene: TRBV14

CDR3 DNA: TGTGCCAGCAGCTTTTTAGCCGGTGAGCAGTTCTTC
CDR3 protein: CASSFLAGEQFF
D gene: -
J gene: TRBJ2-1
clone size: few
V gene: TRBV6-1

CDR3 DNA: TGTGCCAGCAGCTTAATGGGGAATGAGCAGTTCTTC
CDR3 protein: CASSLMGNEQFF
D gene: -
J gene: TRBJ2-1
clone size: many
V gene: TRBV7-2

CDR3 DNA: TGTGCCACCAGCAGAGTTCCACTAAAGGGGGAGATCCAAGAGACCCAGTACTTC
CDR3 protein: CATSRVPLKGEIQETQYF
D gene: -
J gene: TRBJ2-5
clone size: -
V gene: TRBV15

CDR3 DNA: TGTGCCAGCAGCTTTAGTTACGATGAGCTTGCACCCCTCCACTTT
CDR3 protein: CASSFSYDELAPLHF
D gene: -
J gene: TRBJ1-6
clone size: many
V gene: TRBV7-2

CDR3 DNA: TGTGCCAGCAGTTTTTCACCGGGACTAGGGTTCACAGATACGCAGTATTTT
CDR3 protein: CASSFSPGLGFTDTQYF
D gene: TRBD2
J gene: TRBJ2-3
clone size: -
V gene: TRBV6-8

CDR3 DNA: TGTGCCACCAGCTCGGGGGGCCGGAACACCGGGGAGCTGTTTTTT
CDR3 protein: CATSSGGRNTGELFF
D gene: -
J gene: TRBJ2-2
clone size: few
V gene: TRBV15

CDR3 DNA: TGTGCCAGCAGCCGGGACCGAATCTATAATTCACCCCTCCACTTT
CDR3 protein: CASSRDRIYNSPLHF
D gene: -
J gene: TRBJ1-6
clone size: few
V gene: TRBV5-6

CDR3 DNA: TGTGCCAGCTCACCTTCTAGGACTCCCACCGGGGAGCTGTTTTTT
CDR3 protein: CASSPSRTPTGELFF
D gene: -
J gene: TRBJ2-2
clone size: many
V gene: TRBV18

CDR3 DNA: TGTGCCAGCAGCTTATCTGCGGATTATAATTCACCCCTCCACTTT
CDR3 protein: CASSLSADYNSPLHF
D gene: -
J gene: TRBJ1-6
clone size: few
V gene: TRBV7-3

CDR3 DNA: TGTGCCAGCACGACAGGGCCAGATACGCAGTATTTT
CDR3 protein: CASTTGPDTQYF
D gene: TRBD1
J gene: TRBJ2-3
clone size: -
V gene: TRBV6-2/TRBV6-3

CDR3 DNA: TGTGCCAGCAGCGTACAGCAGGGGGCAGGAAGTGAAAAACTGTTTTTT
CDR3 protein: CASSVQQGAGSEKLFF
D gene: TRBD1
J gene: TRBJ1-4
clone size: -
V gene: TRBV6-1

CDR3 DNA: TGCAGTGCTAGAGATAGGAGACAGAAAAACACTGAAGCTTTCTTT
CDR3 protein: CSARDRRQKNTEAFF
D gene: -
J gene: TRBJ1-1
clone size: -
V gene: TRBV20-1

CDR3 DNA: TGTGCCAGCGGTTGGGAGGGACCCGGGGATGAGCAGTTCTTC
CDR3 protein: CASGWEGPGDEQFF
D gene: TRBD2
J gene: TRBJ2-1
clone size: -
V gene: TRBV3-1

CDR3 DNA: TGTGCCAGCAGCTTAGTCGCAGGGTACGGCAATCAGCCCCAGCATTTT
CDR3 protein: CASSLVAGYGNQPQHF
D gene: -
J gene: TRBJ1-5
clone size: many
V gene: TRBV7-2

CDR3 DNA: TGTGCCATCAGTGAGATTTCACCAGTCCCGGGACAGGGGAGCACAGATACGCAGTATTTT
CDR3 protein: CAISEISPVPGQGSTDTQYF
D gene: TRBD1
J gene: TRBJ2-3
clone size: -
V gene: TRBV10-3

CDR3 DNA: TGTGCCAGCAGCCAGGGGACAGGGGGCCTCCTTTCCTACGAGCAGTACTTC
CDR3 protein: CASSQGTGGLLSYEQYF
D gene: TRBD1
J gene: TRBJ2-7
clone size: -
V gene: TRBV14

CDR3 DNA: TGTGCCAGCATTCACCTGATCCGGGACCTAACGAACACTGAAGCTTTCTTT
CDR3 protein: CASIHLIRDLTNTEAFF
D gene: -
J gene: TRBJ1-1
clone size: few
V gene: TRBV6-1